The 7 T cell receptor beta chains below all came from one sample that was sequenced in a study of T cell responses to AZD1222 COVID-19 vaccine. Some clones are missing from TCRdb's copy, which holds only in-frame ones; the method was immunoSEQ multiplex PCR. The repertoire holds 95,000 to 100,000 clones, with around 84% as singletons. Here the sequenced sample was peripheral blood, taken on day 0 of AZD1222 vaccination. These receptors were obtained from an adult in good health.

The chain carries TRBV5-1 and TRBJ2-1, with D possibly matching TRBD1 (6 bases). The CDR3 loop spans 16 amino acids. Germline CDR1 and CDR2: SGHRS and YFSETQ. Trimming took off 2 bases at V and 2 bases at J, with 14 bases between the two ends. The CDR3: CASSLRQVPAYNEQFF. The CDR3 DNA reads TGCGCCAGCAGCTTACGACAGGTTCCGGCCTACAATGAGCAGTTCTTC.

J is TRBJ1-1 and V is TRBV6-6; D is uncertain. The CDR3 runs 15 residues. Per germline, CDR1 MNHNY and CDR2 SVGAGI (reference sequence). Trimming took 5 bases from V and 1 from J, leaving 14 bases between them. In nucleotides, the CDR3 is TGTGCCAGCAGTGGGGATTGGCGGGGGAACACTGAAGCTTTCTTT. This encodes CASSGDWRGNTEAFF.

The chain joins TRBV28 to TRBJ1-3; TRBD1 matches 7 bases. V shed 6 bases, J shed 0 bases, and the junction held 5 bases outside the gene matches. The CDR3 runs 15 residues. CDR1 and CDR2 from the germline V gene are MDHEN and SYDVKM. The CDR3 is CASRGQLVSGNTIYF. In nucleotides, the CDR3 is TGTGCCAGCAGGGGACAGCTGGTCTCTGGAAACACCATATATTTT.

The chain links TRBV28 to TRBJ1-1; 11 nucleotides agree with TRBD1. Trimming at V came to 7 bases and at J to 2 bases, leaving 3 bases not matched to a gene. Germline values: CDR1 MDHEN, CDR2 SYDVKM. The CDR3 extends over 14 amino acids. CDR3 nucleotides: TGTGCCAGCACCGGGACAGGGGGAAACACTGAAGCTTTCTTT. It codes for CASTGTGGNTEAFF.

The chain combines TRBV15 with TRBJ1-6; unclear D gene. Germline V gene sequence: CDR1 LNHNV, CDR2 YYDKDF (reference sequence). This CDR3 contains 13 residues. V was pared by 5 bases and J by 7 bases, with 9 bases between. The CDR3 is CATSRGLNSPLHF. CDR3 coding DNA: TGTGCCACCAGCCGTGGACTAAATTCACCCCTCCACTTT. The whole variable domain, remainder taken from reference TRBV15 and TRBJ1-6, is DAMVIQNPRYQVTQFGKPVTLSCSQTLNHNVMYWYQQKSSQAPKLLFHYYDKDFNNEADTPDNFQSRRPNTSFCFLDIRSPGLGDTAMYLCATSRGLNSPLHFGNGTRLTVT.

This clone is a singleton in its sample. This chain uses TRBV30 with TRBJ2-7, with TRBD2 identical over 7 bases. V lost 5 bases, J lost 6 bases, and 13 bases stayed unmatched. The length of the CDR3 is 14 residues. From germline, CDR1 is GTSNPN and CDR2 SVGIG (reference sequence). The DNA for the CDR3 is TGTGCCTGGCGAGGTTGGTTGGGCGGGAGCGAGCAGTACTTC. This translates into CAWRGWLGGSEQYF.

This rearrangement joins TRBV4-2 to TRBJ2-1, with 12 bases lining up with TRBD2. With V trimmed by 2 bases and J by 0 bases, 5 bases remained unmatched. The germline V gene has CDR1 LGHNA and CDR2 YNFKEQ. The CDR3 is 18 amino acids. The DNA for the CDR3 is TGTGCCAGCAGCCAACGCGGACTAGCGGGAAGCTCCTACAATGAGCAGTTCTTC. Encoded protein: CASSQRGLAGSSYNEQFF.